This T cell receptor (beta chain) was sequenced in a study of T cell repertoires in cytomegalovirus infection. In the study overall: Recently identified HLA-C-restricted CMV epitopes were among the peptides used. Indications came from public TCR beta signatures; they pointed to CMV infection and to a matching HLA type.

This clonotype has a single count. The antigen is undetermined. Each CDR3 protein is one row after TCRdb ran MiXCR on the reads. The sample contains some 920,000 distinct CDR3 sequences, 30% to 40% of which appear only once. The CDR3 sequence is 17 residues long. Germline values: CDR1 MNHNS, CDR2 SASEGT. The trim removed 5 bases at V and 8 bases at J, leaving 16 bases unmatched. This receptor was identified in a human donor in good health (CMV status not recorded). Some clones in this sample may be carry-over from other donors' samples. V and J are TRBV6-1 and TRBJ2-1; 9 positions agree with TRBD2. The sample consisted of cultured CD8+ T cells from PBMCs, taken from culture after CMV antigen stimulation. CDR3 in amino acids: CASSYPVPGLASDEQFF. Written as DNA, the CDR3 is TGTGCCAGCAGTTACCCTGTGCCGGGACTAGCCTCCGATGAGCAGTTCTTC.